These 12 T cell receptor beta chains share one sample of origin, sequenced in a study of OX40 agonist ivuxolimab in advanced cancers. Assay: immunoSEQ multiplex PCR; the TCRdb copy retains only in-frame clones and omits some. The sample has around 100,000 clones; roughly nine tenths are singletons. The source was CD4+ or CD8+ T cells sorted from blood, collected in a trial of the OX40 agonist ivuxolimab. These receptor sequences come from an adult with an advanced solid tumor such as melanoma, head and neck, liver or kidney cancer.

The chain recombines TRBV2 with TRBJ2-5, with D possibly being TRBD2 (5 bases). V was pared by 4 bases and J by 5 bases, with 17 bases between. This CDR3 contains 15 residues. Germline CDR1 is SNHLY and CDR2 is FYNNEI. The CDR3 bases are TGTGCCAGCAGTGTAAGCGGACTCGTCCAGGAGACCCAGTACTTC. This codes for CASSVSGLVQETQYF.

The CDR3 DNA reads as TGTGCCAGGGTTCGCGGGACTAGAGGAACAAGTGAGCAGTTCTTC. Translated: CARVRGTRGTSEQFF. The J gene is TRBJ2-1, the V gene TRBV27, with TRBD2 matching 8 bases. The CDR3 consists of 15 residues. The V gene end was trimmed by 9 bases and the J gene end by 9 bases; junction bases not matched to a gene: 16. CDR1 and CDR2 from the germline V gene are MNHEY and SMNVEV (reference sequence).

The chain is built from TRBV19 and TRBJ2-7; perhaps TRBD2 as D (6 bases). The CDR3 has 13 residues. Germline V gene sequence: CDR1 LNHDA, CDR2 SQIVND (reference sequence). Trimming removed 5 bases at V and 3 bases at J, with 11 bases between. CDR3 protein: CASSPPGDYEQYF. DNA for the CDR3: TGTGCCAGTAGTCCCCCGGGGGACTACGAGCAGTACTTC.

The chain couples TRBV28 to TRBJ2-5, with TRBD2 identical over 9 bases. After removal of 2 bases from V and 11 bases from J, the junction contained 9 bases not matched to a gene. The CDR3 extends over 14 amino acids. CDR1 and CDR2 (germline): MDHEN, SYDVKM. The chain's CDR3 is CASSLAGGPKEQYF. The CDR3 DNA follows: TGTGCCAGCAGTTTAGCGGGAGGGCCGAAAGAGCAGTACTTC.

The gene calls are TRBV4-3 and TRBJ2-3; D unresolved. Germline V lookup: CDR1 LGHNA, CDR2 YSLEER. The CDR3 runs 16 residues. The ends were cut back, 2 bases at V and 2 bases at J, with 14 bases in the middle. The CDR3 coding sequence is TGCGCCAGCAGCCAAACCCCCGGACGGATCACAGATACGCAGTATTTT. Protein: CASSQTPGRITDTQYF.

This clone was recorded once. V is TRBV15 and J is TRBJ1-3; no clear D gene. CDR3 length: 14 residues. From germline, CDR1 is LNHNV and CDR2 YYDKDF (reference sequence). The ends were cut back, 0 bases at V and 3 bases at J, with 6 bases in the middle. CDR3 DNA sequence: TGTGCCACCAGCAGAGACAAAGGTGGAAACACCATATATTTT. It specifies CATSRDKGGNTIYF.

This chain joins TRBV5-6 and TRBJ2-7; the D is unclear. V lost 1 base, J lost 3 bases, and 5 bases lay in between. CDR3 size: 12 residues. CDR1 SGHDT and CDR2 YYEEEE come from the germline V gene. CDR3 nucleotides: TGTGCCAGCAGCTTGCTCAGCTACGAGCAGTACTTC. It specifies CASSLLSYEQYF.

V usage is TRBV6-1 and J usage is TRBJ2-3, with D hard to call. This CDR3 spans 13 amino acids. V was cut by 8 bases and J by 4 bases, with 13 bases left in between. The germline V gene encodes CDR1 MNHNS and CDR2 SASEGT. The CDR3, as DNA: TGTGCCAGCTGCGGCGAGTGGTCAGATACGCAGTATTTT. Translation: CASCGEWSDTQYF.

The genes are TRBV7-3 and TRBJ2-1; D is undetermined. Per germline, CDR1 SGHTA and CDR2 FQGTGA. V lost 6 bases and J 7 bases, leaving 16 bases between the germline ends. The CDR3 sequence is 14 residues long. DNA for the CDR3: TGTGCCAGCAGAAAGGCCCCCGGTGAGAATGAGCAGTTCTTC. It specifies CASRKAPGENEQFF. Full variable domain (outside the CDR3, taken from reference TRBV7-3 and TRBJ2-1): GAGVSQTPSNKVTEKGKYVELRCDPISGHTALYWYRQSLGQGPEFLIYFQGTGAADDSGLPNDRFFAVRPEGSVSTLKIQRTERGDSAVYLCASRKAPGENEQFFGPGTRLTVL.

The rearrangement links TRBV5-1 to TRBJ2-7; 14 positions match TRBD2. Germline CDR1 is SGHRS and CDR2 is YFSETQ. There are 14 residues in the CDR3. V was clipped by 7 bases and J by 5 bases; unmatched bases: 5. This chain's CDR3 is CASGPGLAGDEQYF. CDR3 DNA sequence: TGCGCCAGCGGACCGGGACTAGCGGGAGACGAGCAGTACTTC.

The CDR3 bases are TGTGCCATCAGTTTAGGGGGGTCCGGGGAGCTGTTTTTT. Residues: CAISLGGSGELFF. The chain employs TRBV10-3 and TRBJ2-2; the D gene could be TRBD1 or TRBD2 (6 bases each). This CDR3 comprises 13 residues. Trimming left V 5 bases short and J 6 bases short, with 10 bases between. Germline values: CDR1 ENHRY, CDR2 SYGVKD.

The DNA of the CDR3 is TGTGCCAGCAGCGTAGGCGGGGAGCAAGAGACCCAGTACTTC. Residues: CASSVGGEQETQYF. The rearrangement joins TRBV9 to TRBJ2-5; a weak D match, TRBD2 (6 bases). With 0 bases removed from V and 2 bases from J, the gap between germline ends came to 8 bases. This CDR3 is 14 amino acids long. CDR1 and CDR2 from the germline V gene are SGDLS and YYNGEE. The complete variable domain, with remaining parts taken from reference TRBV9 and TRBJ2-5, reads DSGVTQTPKHLITATGQRVTLRCSPRSGDLSVYWYQQSLDQGLQFLIQYYNGEERAKGNILERFSAQQFPDLHSELNLSSLELGDSALYFCASSVGGEQETQYFGPGTRLLVL.